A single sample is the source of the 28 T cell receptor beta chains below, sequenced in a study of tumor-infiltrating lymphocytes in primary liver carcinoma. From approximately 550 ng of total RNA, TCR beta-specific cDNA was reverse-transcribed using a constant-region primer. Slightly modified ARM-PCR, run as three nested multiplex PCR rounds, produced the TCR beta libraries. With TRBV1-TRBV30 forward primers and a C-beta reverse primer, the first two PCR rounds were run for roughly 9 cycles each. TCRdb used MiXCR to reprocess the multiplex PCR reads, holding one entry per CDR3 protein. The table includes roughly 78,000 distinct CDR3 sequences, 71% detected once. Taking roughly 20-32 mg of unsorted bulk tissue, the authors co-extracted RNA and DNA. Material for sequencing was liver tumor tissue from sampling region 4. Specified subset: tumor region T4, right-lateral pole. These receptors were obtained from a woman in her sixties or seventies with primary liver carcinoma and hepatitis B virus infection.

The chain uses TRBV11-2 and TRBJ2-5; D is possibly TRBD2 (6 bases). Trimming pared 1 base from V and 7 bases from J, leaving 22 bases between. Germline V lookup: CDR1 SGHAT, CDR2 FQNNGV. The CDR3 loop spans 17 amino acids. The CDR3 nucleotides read TGTGCCAGCAGCTTAGGAGGAGGGGACTTTGATGGGGTGACCCAGTACTTC. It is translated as CASSLGGGDFDGVTQYF.

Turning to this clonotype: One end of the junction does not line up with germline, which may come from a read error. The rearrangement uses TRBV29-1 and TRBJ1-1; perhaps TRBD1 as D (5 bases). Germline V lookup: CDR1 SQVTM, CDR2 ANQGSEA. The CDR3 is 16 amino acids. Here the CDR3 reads CSIENRQGGYRPEAIF. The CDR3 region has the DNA TGCAGCATTGAGAACCGGCAGGGTGGGTATCGACCTGAAGCTATCTTT. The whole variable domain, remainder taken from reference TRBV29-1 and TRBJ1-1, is SAVISQKPSRDICQRGTSLTIQCQVDSQVTMMFWYRQQPGQSLTLIATANQGSEATYESGFVIDKFPISRPNLTFSTLTVSNMSPEDSSIYLCSIENRQGGYRPEAIFGQGTRLTVV.

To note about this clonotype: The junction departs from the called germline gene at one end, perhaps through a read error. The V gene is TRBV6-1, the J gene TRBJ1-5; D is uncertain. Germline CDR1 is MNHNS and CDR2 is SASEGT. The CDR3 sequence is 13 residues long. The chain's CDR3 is CTSSESELQPQHF. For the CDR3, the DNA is TGTACCAGCAGTGAATCTGAACTTCAGCCCCAGCATTTT.

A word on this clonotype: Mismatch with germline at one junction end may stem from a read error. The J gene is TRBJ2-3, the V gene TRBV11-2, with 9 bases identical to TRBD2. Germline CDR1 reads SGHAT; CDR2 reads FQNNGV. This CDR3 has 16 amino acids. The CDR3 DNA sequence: TGTGTCAGCAGCCCAGGACTAGCGAGGCTCATAGATACGCAGTATTTT. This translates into CVSSPGLARLIDTQYF.

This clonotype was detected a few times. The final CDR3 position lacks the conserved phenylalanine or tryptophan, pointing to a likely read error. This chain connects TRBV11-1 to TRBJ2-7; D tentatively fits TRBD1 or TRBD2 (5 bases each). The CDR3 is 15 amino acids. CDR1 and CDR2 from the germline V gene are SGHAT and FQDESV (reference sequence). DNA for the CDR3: TGTGCCAGCAGCTGGGGTGGGACGAGGACCTACGAACAGTACCTC. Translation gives CASSWGGTRTYEQYL.

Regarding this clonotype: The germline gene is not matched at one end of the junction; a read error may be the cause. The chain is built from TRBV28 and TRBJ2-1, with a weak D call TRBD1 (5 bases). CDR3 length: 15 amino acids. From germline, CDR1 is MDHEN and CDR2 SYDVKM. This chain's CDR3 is CASTAGIELYNEKLF. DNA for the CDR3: TGTGCCAGCACCGCAGGGATTGAGCTCTACAATGAGAAGCTCTTC.

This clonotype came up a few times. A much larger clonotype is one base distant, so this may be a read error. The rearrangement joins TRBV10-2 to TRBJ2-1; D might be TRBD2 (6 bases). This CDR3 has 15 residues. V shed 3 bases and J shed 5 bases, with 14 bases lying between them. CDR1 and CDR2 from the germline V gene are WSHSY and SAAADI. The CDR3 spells CASSDLPGRNNEQFF. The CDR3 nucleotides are TGCGCCAGCAGTGATCTGCCAGGGAGGAACAATGAGCAGTTCTTC.

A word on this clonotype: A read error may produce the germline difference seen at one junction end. CDR3 in amino acids: CTSSRTLNSGANVLTF. The CDR3 bases are TGTACCAGCAGCCGAACGCTAAATTCTGGGGCCAACGTCCTGACTTTC. This chain connects TRBV4-2 to TRBJ2-6, with D unresolved. CDR1 and CDR2 (germline): LGHNA, YNFKEQ. CDR3 length equals 16 residues.

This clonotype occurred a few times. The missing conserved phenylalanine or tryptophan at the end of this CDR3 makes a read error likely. CDR3: CASSFGDRNDGYTL. The CDR3 DNA follows: TGTGCCAGCAGCTTCGGGGACAGGAATGATGGCTACACCCTC. The chain recombines TRBV11-2 with TRBJ1-2; 8 bases are shared with TRBD1. The CDR3 loop spans 14 amino acids. Looked up from germline, CDR1 is SGHAT and CDR2 is FQNNGV. V shed 3 bases, J shed 6 bases, and the junction held 6 bases outside the gene matches.

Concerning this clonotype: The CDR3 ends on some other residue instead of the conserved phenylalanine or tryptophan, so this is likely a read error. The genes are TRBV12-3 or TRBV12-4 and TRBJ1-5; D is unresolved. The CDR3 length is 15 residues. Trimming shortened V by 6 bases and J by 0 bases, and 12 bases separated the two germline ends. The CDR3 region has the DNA TGTGCCAGCAGCCCAATAGGGAATAGCAATCAGCCCCAGCATTGT. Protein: CASSPIGNSNQPQHC.

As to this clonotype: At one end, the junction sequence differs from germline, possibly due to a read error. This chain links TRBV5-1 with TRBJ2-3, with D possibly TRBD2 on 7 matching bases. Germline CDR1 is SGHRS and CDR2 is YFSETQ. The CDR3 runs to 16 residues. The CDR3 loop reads CASSLSGQTSTDTQCF. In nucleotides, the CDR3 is TGCGCCAGCAGCTTATCAGGACAGACTAGCACAGATACGCAGTGTTTT.

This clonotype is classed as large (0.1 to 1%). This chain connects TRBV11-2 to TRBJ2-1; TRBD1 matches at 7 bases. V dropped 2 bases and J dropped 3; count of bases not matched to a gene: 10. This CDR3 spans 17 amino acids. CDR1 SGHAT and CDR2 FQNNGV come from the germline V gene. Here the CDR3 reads CASSLRPGQRFYNEQFF. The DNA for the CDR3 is TGTGCCAGCAGCTTACGACCGGGACAGAGATTCTACAATGAGCAGTTCTTC. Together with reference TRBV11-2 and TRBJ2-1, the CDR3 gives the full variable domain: EAGVAQSPRYKIIEKRQSVAFWCNPISGHATLYWYQQILGQGPKLLIQFQNNGVVDDSQLPKDRFSAERLKGVDSTLKIQPAKLEDSAVYLCASSLRPGQRFYNEQFFGPGTRLTVL.

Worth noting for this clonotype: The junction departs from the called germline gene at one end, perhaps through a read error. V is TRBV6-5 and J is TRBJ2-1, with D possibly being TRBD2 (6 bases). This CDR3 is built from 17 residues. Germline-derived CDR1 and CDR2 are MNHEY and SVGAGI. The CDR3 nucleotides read TGTACCAGCGGGCCCCGGGTTCGAGCAGGTCGCTACAATGAGCAGTTCTTC. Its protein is CTSGPRVRAGRYNEQFF.

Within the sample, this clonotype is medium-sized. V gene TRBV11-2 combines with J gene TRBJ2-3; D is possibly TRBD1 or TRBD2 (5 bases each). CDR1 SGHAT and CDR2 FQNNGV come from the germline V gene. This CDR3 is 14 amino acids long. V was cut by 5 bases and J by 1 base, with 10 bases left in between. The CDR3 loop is CASSPGPRTDTQYF. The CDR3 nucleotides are TGTGCCAGCAGCCCGGGACCCCGCACAGATACGCAGTATTTT. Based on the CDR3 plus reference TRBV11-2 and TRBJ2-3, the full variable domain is EAGVAQSPRYKIIEKRQSVAFWCNPISGHATLYWYQQILGQGPKLLIQFQNNGVVDDSQLPKDRFSAERLKGVDSTLKIQPAKLEDSAVYLCASSPGPRTDTQYFGPGTRLTVL.

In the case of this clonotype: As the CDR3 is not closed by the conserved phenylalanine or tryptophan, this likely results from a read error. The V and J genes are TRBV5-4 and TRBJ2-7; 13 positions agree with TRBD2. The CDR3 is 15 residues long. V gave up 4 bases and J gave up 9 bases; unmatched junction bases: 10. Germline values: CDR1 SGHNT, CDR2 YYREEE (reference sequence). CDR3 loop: CASSTGLAGRRTQYL. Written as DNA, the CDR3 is TGTGCCAGCAGCACGGGACTAGCGGGACGTCGGACGCAGTACTTA.

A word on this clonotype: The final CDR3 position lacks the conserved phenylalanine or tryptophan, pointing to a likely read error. The CDR3 sequence is CASSLSRETQYS. CDR3 DNA sequence: TGTGCCAGCAGCTTATCACGAGAGACCCAGTACTCC. The V call is TRBV11-2, the J call TRBJ2-5, with D hard to call. Trimming shortened V by 2 bases and J by 4 bases, and 5 bases separated the two germline ends. Germline assignment: CDR1 SGHAT and CDR2 FQNNGV. The CDR3 spans 12 residues.

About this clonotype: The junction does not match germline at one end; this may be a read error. The DNA for the CDR3 is TGTGCCAGCAGCCTCCGGCAGGGGGATGAAAAACTGCTTTTC. The encoded protein is CASSLRQGDEKLLF. The J gene is TRBJ1-4, the V gene TRBV12-3 or TRBV12-4; 7 bases match TRBD1. The CDR3 runs 14 residues.

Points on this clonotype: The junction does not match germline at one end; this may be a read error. CDR3 nucleotides: TGTGCCACCAGTATAAGACTGGGACATCCGAACACTGAAGCTTTCTTT. Translated, it gives CATSIRLGHPNTEAFF. J is TRBJ1-1 and V is TRBV6-5, with D tentatively TRBD1 (6 bases). The CDR3 covers 16 residues. CDR1 is MNHEY and CDR2 is SVGAGI in the germline V gene.

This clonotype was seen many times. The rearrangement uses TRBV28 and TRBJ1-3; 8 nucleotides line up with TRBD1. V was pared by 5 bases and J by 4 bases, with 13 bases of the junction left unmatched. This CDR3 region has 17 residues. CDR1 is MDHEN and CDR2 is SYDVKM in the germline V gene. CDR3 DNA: TGTGCCAGCAGTGACTCCTCCAGGGGGCAGACGGGAAACACCATATATTTT. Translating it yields CASSDSSRGQTGNTIYF.

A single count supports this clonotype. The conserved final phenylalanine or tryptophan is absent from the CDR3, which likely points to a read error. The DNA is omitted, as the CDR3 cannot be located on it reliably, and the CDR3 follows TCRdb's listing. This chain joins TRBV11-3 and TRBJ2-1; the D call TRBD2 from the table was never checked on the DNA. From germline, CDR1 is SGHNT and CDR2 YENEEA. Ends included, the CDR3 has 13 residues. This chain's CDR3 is CACSAEGYNEQFL.

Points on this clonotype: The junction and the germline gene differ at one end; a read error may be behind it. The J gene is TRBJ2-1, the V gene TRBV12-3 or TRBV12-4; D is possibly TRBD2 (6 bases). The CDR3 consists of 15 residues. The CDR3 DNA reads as TGTGTCAGCAGTCCTAGGGGCGCGGGGTTCAATGAGCAGTTCTTC. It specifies CVSSPRGAGFNEQFF.

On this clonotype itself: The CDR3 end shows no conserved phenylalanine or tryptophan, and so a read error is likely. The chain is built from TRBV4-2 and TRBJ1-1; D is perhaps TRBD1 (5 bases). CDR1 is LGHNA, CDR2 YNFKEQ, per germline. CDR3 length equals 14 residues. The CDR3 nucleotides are TGTGGCAGCGGCCAAGATCTAAGGGGTACTGAAGCTTTCTTA. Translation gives CGSGQDLRGTEAFL.

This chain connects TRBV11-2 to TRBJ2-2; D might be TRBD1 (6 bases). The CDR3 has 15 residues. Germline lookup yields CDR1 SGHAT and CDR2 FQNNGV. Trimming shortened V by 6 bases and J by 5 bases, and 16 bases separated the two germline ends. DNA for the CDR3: TGTGCCAGCAGTCATCCGCAAGGACAGACCGGGGAGCTGTTTTTT. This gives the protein CASSHPQGQTGELFF.

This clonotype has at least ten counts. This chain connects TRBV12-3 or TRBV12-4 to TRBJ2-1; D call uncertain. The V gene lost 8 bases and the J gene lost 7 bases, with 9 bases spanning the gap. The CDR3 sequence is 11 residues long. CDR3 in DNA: TGTGCCAGCTCGAAAGTTAATGAGCAGTTCTTC. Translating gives CASSKVNEQFF.

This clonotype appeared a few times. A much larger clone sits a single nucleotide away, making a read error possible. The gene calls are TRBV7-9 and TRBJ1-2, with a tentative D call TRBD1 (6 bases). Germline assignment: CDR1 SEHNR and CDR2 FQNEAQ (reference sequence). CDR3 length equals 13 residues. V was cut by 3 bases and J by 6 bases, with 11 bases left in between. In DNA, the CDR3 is TGTGCCAGCAGCTTTAGGGGGGAGGATGGCTACACCTTC. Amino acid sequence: CASSFRGEDGYTF.

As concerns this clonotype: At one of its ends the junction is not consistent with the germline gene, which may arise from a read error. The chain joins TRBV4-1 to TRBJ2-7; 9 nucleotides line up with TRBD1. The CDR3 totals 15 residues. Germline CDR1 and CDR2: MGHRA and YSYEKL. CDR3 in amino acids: CASNQERQGDYEQYF. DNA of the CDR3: TGCGCCAGCAACCAAGAGCGACAGGGGGACTACGAGCAGTACTTC.

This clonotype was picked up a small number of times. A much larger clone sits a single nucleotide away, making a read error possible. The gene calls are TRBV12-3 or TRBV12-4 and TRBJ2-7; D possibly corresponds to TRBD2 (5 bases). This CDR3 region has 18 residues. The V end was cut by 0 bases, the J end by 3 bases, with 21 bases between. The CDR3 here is CASSLASWLDSVDYEQYF. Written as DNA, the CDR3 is TGTGCCAGCAGTTTAGCGAGTTGGCTGGACTCGGTGGACTACGAGCAGTACTTC.

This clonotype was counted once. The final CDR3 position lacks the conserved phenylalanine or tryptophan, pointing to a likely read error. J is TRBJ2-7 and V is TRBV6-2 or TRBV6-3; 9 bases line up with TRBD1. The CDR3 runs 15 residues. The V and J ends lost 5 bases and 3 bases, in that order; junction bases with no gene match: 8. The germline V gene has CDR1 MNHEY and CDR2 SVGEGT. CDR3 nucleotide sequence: TGTGCCAGCAGTCCGGCCCCGACAGGGGGCTACGAGCAGTACTCC. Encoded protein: CASSPAPTGGYEQYS.